Below, 9 T cell receptor beta chains from the same sample are listed, as sequenced in a study of blood T cells in healthy people across ages. Alongside a J-beta primer mix, a sample-barcoded 5' primer served in a second PCR lasting about 7 to 12 cycles. TCRdb redid the calling of the 5' RACE reads with MiXCR, one entry per CDR3 protein. The sample contains nearly 800,000 distinct CDR3 sequences, just over 55% of which appear only once. Sequenced material: blood. These receptors were collected from a man in his forties in good health.

CDR3 coding DNA: TGTGCCACCAGTGATTCTAGGGCCAGGGAGGCCAAAAACATTCAGTACTTC. It encodes CATSDSRAREAKNIQYF. The rearrangement links TRBV24-1 to TRBJ2-4; D possibly uses TRBD1 or TRBD2 (5 bases each). There are 17 residues in the CDR3. Germline V gene lookup returns CDR1 KGHDR and CDR2 SFDVKD. Deletions cut 2 bases from V and 1 base from J, with 14 bases between.

The V gene is TRBV3-1, the J gene TRBJ1-2; D unclear. V was trimmed by 3 bases and J by 5 bases, leaving 10 bases between them. Germline assignment: CDR1 LGHDT and CDR2 YNNKEL (reference sequence). The CDR3 extends over 13 amino acids. CDR3 in DNA: TGTGCCAGCAGCCATTTACCAGAGTATGGCTACACCTTC. This sequence encodes CASSHLPEYGYTF.

The rearrangement links TRBV9 to TRBJ2-2; 7 positions match TRBD2. V dropped 4 bases and J dropped 3; count of bases not matched to a gene: 9. CDR1 SGDLS and CDR2 YYNGEE come from the germline V gene. This CDR3 contains 16 residues. The CDR3 DNA is TGTGCCAGCAGCCTCCTCAGCGGGGCGTACACCGGGGAGCTGTTTTTT. Its protein is CASSLLSGAYTGELFF.

This chain uses TRBV6-1 with TRBJ2-1; TRBD2 might be the D (7 bases). Germline assignment: CDR1 MNHNS and CDR2 SASEGT. V was clipped by 8 bases and J by 3 bases, with 23 bases between them. The CDR3 runs 17 residues. CDR3 nucleotide sequence: TGTGCCAGCGGCAATAATGGGGGCGGGAGAGTCTACAATGAGCAGTTCTTC. Its protein product is CASGNNGGGRVYNEQFF.

This clonotype came up once. Mismatch with germline at one junction end may stem from a read error. This chain connects TRBV25-1 to TRBJ2-1, with D uncertain. Germline lookup yields CDR1 MGHDK and CDR2 SYGVNS. CDR3 length: 13 residues. The CDR3 spells CASMVVSNNKQFF. The CDR3 DNA sequence: TGTGCCAGCATGGTAGTCTCCAACAATAAGCAGTTCTTC.

This chain uses TRBV24-1 with TRBJ2-1; D assignment may be TRBD1 or TRBD2 (6 bases each). The CDR3 loop spans 14 amino acids. CDR1 is KGHDR and CDR2 is SFDVKD in the germline V gene. V lost 9 bases and J 9 bases, leaving 20 bases between the germline ends. The DNA for the CDR3 is TGTGCCACCCAACGGGGGCAGGCGCACGGTGAGCAGTTCTTC. This translates into CATQRGQAHGEQFF.

This chain links TRBV25-1 with TRBJ1-1, with 9 bases fitting TRBD1. J was trimmed by 4 bases and V by 8 bases; bases with no gene match: 8. The CDR3 spans 14 residues. Germline loops: CDR1 MGHDK, CDR2 SYGVNS. The CDR3 DNA is TGTGCCAGCGAATCCCCGGGACAGGGCACTGAAGCTTTCTTT. Translation gives CASESPGQGTEAFF.

This clonotype has more than one count but fewer than ten. The chain links TRBV27 to TRBJ2-1; 7 positions match TRBD1. V was clipped by 6 bases and J by 3 bases; unmatched bases: 5. Germline lookup yields CDR1 MNHEY and CDR2 SMNVEV (reference sequence). This CDR3 comprises 14 residues. The CDR3: CASRITGDYNEQFF. As DNA, the CDR3 is TGTGCCAGCAGGATAACAGGGGACTACAATGAGCAGTTCTTC.

V and J are TRBV27 and TRBJ2-7; 11 nucleotides line up with TRBD2. The CDR3 covers 15 residues. CDR1 is MNHEY and CDR2 is SMNVEV in the germline V gene (reference sequence). V lost 6 bases to trimming and J lost 0 bases; unmatched junction nucleotides: 4. Here the CDR3 DNA reads TGTGCCAGCAGGGTAGCGGGAGGGCCCTCCTACGAGCAGTACTTC. This encodes CASRVAGGPSYEQYF.